This entry is about one TCR beta chain. Its target is unknown. The CDR3 extends over 18 amino acids. The germline V gene has CDR1 MNHEY and CDR2 SMNVEV (reference sequence). This sample was taken from a study of monozygotic twins with inflammatory bowel disease. Findings and limits, study-wide: Cells of different T cell subtypes could not be told apart.

Each CDR3 protein gets one entry in TCRdb, which reprocessed the 5' RACE reads and gives no DNA. The table gives roughly 300,000 distinct CDR3 sequences; the top ten clones make up over 5% of it. Sequencing used blood. The V and J genes are TRBV27 and TRBJ1-5. The clonotype comes from a human donor with ulcerative colitis or Crohn's disease, or a healthy co-twin of an affected twin (not recorded which). The CDR3 region is CASRAGVPSAYSNQPQHF.